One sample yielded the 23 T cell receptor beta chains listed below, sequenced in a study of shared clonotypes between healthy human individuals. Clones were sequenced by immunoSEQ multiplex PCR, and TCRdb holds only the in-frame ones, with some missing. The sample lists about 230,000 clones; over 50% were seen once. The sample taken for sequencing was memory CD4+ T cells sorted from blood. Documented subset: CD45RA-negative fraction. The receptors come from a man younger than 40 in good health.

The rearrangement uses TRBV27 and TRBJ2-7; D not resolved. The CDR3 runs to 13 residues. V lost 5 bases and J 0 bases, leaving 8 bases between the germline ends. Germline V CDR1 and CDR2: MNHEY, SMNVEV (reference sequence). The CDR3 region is CASSRPPSYEQYF. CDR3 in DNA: TGTGCCAGCAGTCGCCCCCCCTCCTACGAGCAGTACTTC.

The CDR3 loop reads CASSPIGLAGASFYEQYF. DNA for the CDR3: TGTGCCAGCTCACCTATTGGACTAGCGGGAGCCTCTTTCTACGAGCAGTACTTC. The J gene is TRBJ2-7, the V gene TRBV18; 13 bases fit TRBD2. The CDR3 covers 18 residues. The V gene's germline CDR1 is KGHSH and CDR2 LQKENI. J gave up 3 bases and V 3 bases, and 11 bases lay outside the gene matches.

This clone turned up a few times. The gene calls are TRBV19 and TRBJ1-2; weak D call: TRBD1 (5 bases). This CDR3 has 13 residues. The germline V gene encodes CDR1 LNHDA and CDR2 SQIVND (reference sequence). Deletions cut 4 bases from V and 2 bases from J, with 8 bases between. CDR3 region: CASSTEGNYGYTF. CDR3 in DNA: TGTGCCAGTAGTACCGAGGGGAACTATGGCTACACCTTC. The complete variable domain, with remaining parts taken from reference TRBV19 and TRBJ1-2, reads DGGITQSPKYLFRKEGQNVTLSCEQNLNHDAMYWYRQDPGQGLRLIYYSQIVNDFQKGDIAEGYSVSREKKESFPLTVTSAQKNPTAFYLCASSTEGNYGYTFGSGTRLTVV.

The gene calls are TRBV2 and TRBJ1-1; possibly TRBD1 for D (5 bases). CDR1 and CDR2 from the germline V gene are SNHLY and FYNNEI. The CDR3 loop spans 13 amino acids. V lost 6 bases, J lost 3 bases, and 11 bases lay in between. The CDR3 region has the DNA TGTGCCAGCAGCCCTCGGGGGGACACTGAAGCTTTCTTT. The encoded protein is CASSPRGDTEAFF.

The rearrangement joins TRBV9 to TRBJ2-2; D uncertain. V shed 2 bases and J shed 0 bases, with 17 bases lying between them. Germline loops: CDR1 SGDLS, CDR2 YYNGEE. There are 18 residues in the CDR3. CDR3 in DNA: TGTGCCAGCAGCGTGCTGTTACAACAGCCTACGAACACCGGGGAGCTGTTTTTT. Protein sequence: CASSVLLQQPTNTGELFF.

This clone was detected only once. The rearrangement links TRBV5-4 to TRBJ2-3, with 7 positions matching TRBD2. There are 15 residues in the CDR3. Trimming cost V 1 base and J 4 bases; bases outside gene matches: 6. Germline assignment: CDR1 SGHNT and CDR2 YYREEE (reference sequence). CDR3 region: CASSLREGRADTQYF. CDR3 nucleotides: TGTGCCAGCAGCTTGAGGGAGGGCCGGGCAGATACGCAGTATTTT. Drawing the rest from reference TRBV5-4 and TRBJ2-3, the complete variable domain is ETGVTQSPTHLIKTRGQQVTLRCSSQSGHNTVSWYQQALGQGPQFIFQYYREEENGRGNFPPRFSGLQFPNYSSELNVNALELDDSALYLCASSLREGRADTQYFGPGTRLTVL.

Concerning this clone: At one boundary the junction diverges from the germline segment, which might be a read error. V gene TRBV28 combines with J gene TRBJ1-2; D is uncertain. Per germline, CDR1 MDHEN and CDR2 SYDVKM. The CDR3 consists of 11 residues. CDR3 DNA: TGTGCCAGCAGGGAGTACTATGACTACACCTTC. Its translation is CASREYYDYTF.

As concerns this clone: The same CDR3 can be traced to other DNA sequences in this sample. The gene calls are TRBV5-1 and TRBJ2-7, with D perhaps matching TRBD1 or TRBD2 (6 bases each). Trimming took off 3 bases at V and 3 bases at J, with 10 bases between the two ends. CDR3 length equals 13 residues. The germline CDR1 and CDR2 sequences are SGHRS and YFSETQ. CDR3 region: CASSSRGGYEQYF. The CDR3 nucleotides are TGCGCCAGCAGCTCCAGGGGAGGCTACGAGCAGTACTTC.

CDR3 DNA: TGTGCCAGTACATCTAGAGTCGGCTACGAGCAGTACTTC. Translated, it gives CASTSRVGYEQYF. This chain uses TRBV19 with TRBJ2-7; no definite D call. The CDR3 loop spans 13 amino acids. V was shortened by 7 bases and J by 3 bases, with 13 bases between the two germline ends. Looked up from germline, CDR1 is LNHDA and CDR2 is SQIVND (reference sequence).

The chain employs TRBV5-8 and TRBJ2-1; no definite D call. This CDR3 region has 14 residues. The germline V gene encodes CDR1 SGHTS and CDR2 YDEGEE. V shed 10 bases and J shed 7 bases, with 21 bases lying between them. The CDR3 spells CAGSQLAQWNEQFF. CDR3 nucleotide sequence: TGTGCCGGTTCTCAGTTGGCCCAATGGAATGAGCAGTTCTTC.

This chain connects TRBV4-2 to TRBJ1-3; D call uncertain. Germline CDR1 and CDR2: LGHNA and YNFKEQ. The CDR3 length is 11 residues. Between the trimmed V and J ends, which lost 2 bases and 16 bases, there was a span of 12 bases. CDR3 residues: CASSQFLEVYF. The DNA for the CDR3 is TGTGCCAGCAGCCAATTCCTAGAGGTGTATTTT.

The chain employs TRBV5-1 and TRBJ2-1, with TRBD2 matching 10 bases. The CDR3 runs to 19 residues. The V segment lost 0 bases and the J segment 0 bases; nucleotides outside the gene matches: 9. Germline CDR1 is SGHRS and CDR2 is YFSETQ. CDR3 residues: CASSLAGTSESYSYNEQFF. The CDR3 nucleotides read TGCGCCAGCAGCTTGGCCGGGACTAGCGAGAGCTACTCCTACAATGAGCAGTTCTTC.

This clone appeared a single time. CDR3 sequence: CASSPNRGDTEAFF. The CDR3 DNA reads TGTGCCAGCTCACCTAATAGAGGGGACACTGAAGCTTTCTTT. The chain links TRBV18 to TRBJ1-1; TRBD1 is a possible D gene (5 bases). V lost 3 bases to trimming and J lost 3 bases, with 11 bases between them. This CDR3 is 14 amino acids long. Germline CDR1 KGHSH, CDR2 LQKENI.

The CDR3 DNA is TGTGCCAGCAGCCCCGGTTTGAGAGGCGGGAGAAACACAGATACGCAGTATTTT. This translates into CASSPGLRGGRNTDTQYF. The V and J genes are TRBV11-2 and TRBJ2-3; 7 nucleotides agree with TRBD2. CDR1 is SGHAT, CDR2 FQNNGV, per germline. The CDR3 totals 18 residues. After removal of 5 bases from V and 2 bases from J, the junction contained 16 bases not matched to a gene.

The CDR3 loop is CASSSTTLAGGYEQYF. The CDR3, as DNA: TGTGCCAGCAGTTCCACCACCTTAGCGGGAGGTTACGAGCAGTACTTC. V is TRBV27 and J is TRBJ2-7, with 10 bases matching TRBD2. The CDR3 sequence is 16 residues long. CDR1 is MNHEY, CDR2 SMNVEV, per germline (reference sequence). V lost 4 bases and J lost 4; bases outside the gene matches: 10.

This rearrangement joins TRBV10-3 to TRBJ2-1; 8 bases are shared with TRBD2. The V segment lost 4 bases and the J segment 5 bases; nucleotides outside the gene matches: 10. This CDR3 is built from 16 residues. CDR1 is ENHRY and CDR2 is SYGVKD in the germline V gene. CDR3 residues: CAISVIAGPSHNEQFF. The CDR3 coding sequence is TGTGCCATCAGTGTCATAGCGGGACCCAGCCACAATGAGCAGTTCTTC.

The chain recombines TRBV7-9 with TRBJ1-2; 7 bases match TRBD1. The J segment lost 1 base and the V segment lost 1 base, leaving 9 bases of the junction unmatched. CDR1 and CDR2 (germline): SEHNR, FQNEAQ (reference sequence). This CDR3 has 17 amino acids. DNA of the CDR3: TGTGCCAGCAGCTTAGGCGAGACAGGGTGGGATAACTATGGCTACACCTTC. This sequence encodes CASSLGETGWDNYGYTF.

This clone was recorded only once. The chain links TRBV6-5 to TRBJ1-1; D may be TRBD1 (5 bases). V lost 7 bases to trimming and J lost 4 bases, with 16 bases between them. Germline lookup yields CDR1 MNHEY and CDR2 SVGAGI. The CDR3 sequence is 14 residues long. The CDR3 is CASTNGAGSTEAFF. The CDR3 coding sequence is TGTGCCAGCACCAATGGGGCAGGGAGCACTGAAGCTTTCTTT.

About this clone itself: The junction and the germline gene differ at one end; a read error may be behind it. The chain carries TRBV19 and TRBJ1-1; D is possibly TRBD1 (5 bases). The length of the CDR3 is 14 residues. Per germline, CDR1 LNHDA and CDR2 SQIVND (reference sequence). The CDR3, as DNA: TGTGCCAGTCGTATGGGACTTACAGGCACTGAAGCTTTCTTT. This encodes CASRMGLTGTEAFF.

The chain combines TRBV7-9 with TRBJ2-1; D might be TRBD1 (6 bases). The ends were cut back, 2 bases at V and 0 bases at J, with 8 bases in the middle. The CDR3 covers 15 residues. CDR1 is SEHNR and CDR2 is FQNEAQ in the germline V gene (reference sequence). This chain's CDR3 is CASSLTGLSYNEQFF. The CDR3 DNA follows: TGTGCCAGCAGCTTAACAGGGCTCTCCTACAATGAGCAGTTCTTC.

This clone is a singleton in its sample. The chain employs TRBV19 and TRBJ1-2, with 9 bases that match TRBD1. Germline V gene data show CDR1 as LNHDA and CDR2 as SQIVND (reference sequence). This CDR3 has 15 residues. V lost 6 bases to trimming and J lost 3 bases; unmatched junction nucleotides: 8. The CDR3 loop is CASSHRGRLDYGYTF. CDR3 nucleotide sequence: TGTGCCAGTAGCCACAGGGGGCGTCTGGACTATGGCTACACCTTC.

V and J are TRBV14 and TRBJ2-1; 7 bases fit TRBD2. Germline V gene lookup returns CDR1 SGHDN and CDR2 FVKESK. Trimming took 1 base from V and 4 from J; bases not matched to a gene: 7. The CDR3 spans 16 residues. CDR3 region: CASSQGGGLGYNEQFF. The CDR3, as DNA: TGTGCCAGCAGCCAAGGCGGGGGATTGGGATACAATGAGCAGTTCTTC.

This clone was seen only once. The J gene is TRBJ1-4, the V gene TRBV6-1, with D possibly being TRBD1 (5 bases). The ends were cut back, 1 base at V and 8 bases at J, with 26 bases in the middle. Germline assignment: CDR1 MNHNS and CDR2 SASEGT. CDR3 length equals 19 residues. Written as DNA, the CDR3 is TGTGCCAGCAGTGAAGGGCGATACAGGCTTGGAGTGATTGTAGAAAAACTGTTTTTT. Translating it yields CASSEGRYRLGVIVEKLFF.